Below, one T cell receptor (beta chain) is given with its context. The antigen is unknown. The CDR3 spans 14 residues. The ends lost 3 bases at V and 6 bases at J; junction bases unmatched: 8. Germline loops: CDR1 SGHRS, CDR2 YFSETQ. The data are from a study of cytomegalovirus exposure and HLA in healthy donors. Study-level points and caveats: V segments that were indistinguishable, TRBV6-2 and TRBV6-3 among them, were omitted from analysis.

60 Vbeta and 13 Jbeta primers were used in PCR. Libraries were prepared by immunoSEQ multiplex PCR; TCRdb keeps only in-frame clonotypes and omits some of them. This table holds 150,000 to 200,000 clones, approximately 85% found once. Sequences were obtained from PBMCs. V and J are TRBV5-1 and TRBJ1-2, with 7 positions matching TRBD1. This sequence was found in a man between 18 and 35 years old in good health and CMV-seropositive. The CDR3 reads CASSSTGVSDGYTF. The CDR3 DNA reads TGCGCCAGCAGCTCAACAGGGGTCTCCGATGGCTACACCTTC.